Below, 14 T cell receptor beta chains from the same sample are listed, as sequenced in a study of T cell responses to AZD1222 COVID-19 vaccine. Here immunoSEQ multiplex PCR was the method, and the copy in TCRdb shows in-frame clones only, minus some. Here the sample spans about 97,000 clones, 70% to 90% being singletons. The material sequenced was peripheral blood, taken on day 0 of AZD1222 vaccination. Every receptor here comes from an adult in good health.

The CDR3 region has the DNA TGTGCCAGCAGTTTATCGGACAGGGGAATGTGGAATTCACCCCTCCACTTT. The encoded protein is CASSLSDRGMWNSPLHF. The chain carries TRBV27 and TRBJ1-6; 9 bases fit TRBD1. Germline CDR1 and CDR2: MNHEY and SMNVEV (reference sequence). The CDR3 contains 17 residues. Trimming cost V 0 bases and J 7 bases; bases outside gene matches: 7.

This CDR3 is CASSSRGGNTEAFF. CDR3 nucleotide sequence: TGCGCCAGCAGCTCCCGGGGTGGGAACACTGAAGCTTTCTTT. The chain uses TRBV5-1 and TRBJ1-1; D not resolved. Trimming removed 3 bases at V and 1 base at J, with 10 bases between. The CDR3 runs to 14 residues. Germline CDR1 SGHRS, CDR2 YFSETQ. The variable domain in full, completed from reference TRBV5-1 and TRBJ1-1, reads KAGVTQTPRYLIKTRGQQVTLSCSPISGHRSVSWYQQTPGQGLQFLFEYFSETQRNKGNFPGRFSGRQFSNSRSEMNVSTLELGDSALYLCASSSRGGNTEAFFGQGTRLTVV.

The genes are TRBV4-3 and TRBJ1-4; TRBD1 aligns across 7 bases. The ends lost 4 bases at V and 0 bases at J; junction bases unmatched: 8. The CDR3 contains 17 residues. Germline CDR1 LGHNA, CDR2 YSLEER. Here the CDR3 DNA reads TGCGCCAGCAGCCCTAAACGACAGGGTGCAACTAATGAAAAACTGTTTTTT. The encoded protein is CASSPKRQGATNEKLFF.

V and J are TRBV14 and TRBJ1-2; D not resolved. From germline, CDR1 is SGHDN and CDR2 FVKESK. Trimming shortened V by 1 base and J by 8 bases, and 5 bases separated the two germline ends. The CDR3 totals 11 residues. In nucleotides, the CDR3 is TGTGCCAGCAGCCAAGGACTCGGCTACACCTTC. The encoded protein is CASSQGLGYTF.

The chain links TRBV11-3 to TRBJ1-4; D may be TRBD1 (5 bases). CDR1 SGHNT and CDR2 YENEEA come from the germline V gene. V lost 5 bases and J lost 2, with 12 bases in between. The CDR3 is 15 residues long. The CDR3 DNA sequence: TGTGCCAGCAGCCACGAGGGGTTGACTAATGAAAAACTGTTTTTT. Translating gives CASSHEGLTNEKLFF.

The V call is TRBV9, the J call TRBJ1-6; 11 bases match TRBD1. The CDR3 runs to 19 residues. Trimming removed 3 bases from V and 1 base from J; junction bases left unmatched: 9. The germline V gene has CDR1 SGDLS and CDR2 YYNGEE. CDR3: CASSDSRDRGRSYNSPLHF. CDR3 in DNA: TGTGCCAGCAGCGACTCGCGGGACAGGGGGAGATCCTATAATTCACCCCTCCACTTT. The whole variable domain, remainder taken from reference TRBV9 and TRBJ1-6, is DSGVTQTPKHLITATGQRVTLRCSPRSGDLSVYWYQQSLDQGLQFLIQYYNGEERAKGNILERFSAQQFPDLHSELNLSSLELGDSALYFCASSDSRDRGRSYNSPLHFGNGTRLTVT.

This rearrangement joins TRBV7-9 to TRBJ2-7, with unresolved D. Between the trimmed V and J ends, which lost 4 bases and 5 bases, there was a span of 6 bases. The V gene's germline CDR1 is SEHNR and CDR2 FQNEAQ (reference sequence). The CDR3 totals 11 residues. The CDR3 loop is CASSYTDEQYF. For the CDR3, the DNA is TGTGCCAGCAGCTATACGGACGAGCAGTACTTC.

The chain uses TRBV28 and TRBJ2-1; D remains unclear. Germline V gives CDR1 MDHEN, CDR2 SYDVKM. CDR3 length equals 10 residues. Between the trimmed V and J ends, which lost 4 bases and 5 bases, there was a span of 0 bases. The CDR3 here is CASSYNEQFF. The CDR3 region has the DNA TGTGCCAGCAGTTACAATGAGCAGTTCTTC.

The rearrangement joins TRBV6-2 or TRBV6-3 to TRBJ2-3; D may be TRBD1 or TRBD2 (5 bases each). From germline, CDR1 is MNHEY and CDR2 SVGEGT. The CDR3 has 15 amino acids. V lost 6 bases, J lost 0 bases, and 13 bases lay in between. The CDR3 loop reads CASSHVGESTDTQYF. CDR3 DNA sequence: TGTGCCAGCAGCCACGTAGGGGAGAGCACAGATACGCAGTATTTT.

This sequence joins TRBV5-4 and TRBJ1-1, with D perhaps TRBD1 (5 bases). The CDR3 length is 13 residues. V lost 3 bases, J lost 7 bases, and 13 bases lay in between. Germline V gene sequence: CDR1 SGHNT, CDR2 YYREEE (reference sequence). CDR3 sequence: CASSYKQGVEAFF. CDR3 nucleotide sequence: TGTGCCAGCAGCTATAAGCAGGGAGTTGAAGCTTTCTTT.

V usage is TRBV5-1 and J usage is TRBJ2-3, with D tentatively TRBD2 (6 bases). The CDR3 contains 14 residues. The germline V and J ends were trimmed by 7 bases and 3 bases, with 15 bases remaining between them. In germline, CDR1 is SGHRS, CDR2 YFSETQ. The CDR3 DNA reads TGCGCCAGCTTGGGGGGAGCTCGTACAGATACGCAGTATTTT. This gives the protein CASLGGARTDTQYF.

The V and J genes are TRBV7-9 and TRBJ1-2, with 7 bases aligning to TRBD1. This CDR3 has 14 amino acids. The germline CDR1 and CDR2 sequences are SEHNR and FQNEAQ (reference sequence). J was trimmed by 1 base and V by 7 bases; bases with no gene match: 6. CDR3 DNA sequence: TGTGCCAGCACCACAGGGGACAATAACTATGGCTACACCTTC. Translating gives CASTTGDNNYGYTF.

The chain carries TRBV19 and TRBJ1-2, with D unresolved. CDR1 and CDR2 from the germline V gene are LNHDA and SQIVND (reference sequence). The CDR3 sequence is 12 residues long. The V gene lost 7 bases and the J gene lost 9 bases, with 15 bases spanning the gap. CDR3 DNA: TGTGCCAGTAAAAGTACAGTACTTCGCTACACCTTC. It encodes CASKSTVLRYTF.

In DNA, the CDR3 is TGTGCCAGCAGCCAAGAGAACACCGGGGAGCTGTTTTTT. It codes for CASSQENTGELFF. The chain combines TRBV14 with TRBJ2-2, with D unresolved. V shed 0 bases and J shed 1 base, with 0 bases lying between them. Germline V gives CDR1 SGHDN, CDR2 FVKESK. CDR3 length equals 13 residues.